The entry below gives a single T cell receptor (beta chain) sequence along with its context. V shed 4 bases and J shed 5 bases, with 7 bases lying between them. The CDR3 sequence is 12 residues long. Germline V CDR1 and CDR2: SGHTS, YDEGEE. This record belongs to a study of blood T cell repertoires in COVID-19. Study-wide background: Whether acute or convalescent, the COVID-19 samples came from the United States, Italy and Spain. Sample material is recorded as cDNA or gDNA derived from T cells, B-cell-depleted T cells, or PBMCs.

The protocol was immunoSEQ multiplex PCR, while the TCRdb copy is restricted to in-frame clones and leaves out a portion. The table records about 120,000 clones, 70% to 90% of them present only once. The chain combines TRBV5-8 with TRBJ1-5; D is unresolved. The TCR sequence derives from a middle-aged man with acute or convalescent COVID-19. The specimen was peripheral blood. CDR3 residues: CASSRGDQPQHF. CDR3 bases: TGTGCCAGCAGCCGAGGAGATCAGCCCCAGCATTTT.